These 23 T cell receptor beta chains came from one sample sequenced in a study of blood T cell repertoires in COVID-19. The method was immunoSEQ multiplex PCR; TCRdb's version includes in-frame clones alone and lacks a portion of them. The sample has approximately 200,000 clones, just under 85% seen once; the top ten hold 1.3%. What was sequenced was PBMCs or T cells enriched from blood (not recorded which). These receptors originate from a woman in her thirties or forties with acute COVID-19.

V gene TRBV13 combines with J gene TRBJ2-7; possible D gene TRBD1, 6 bases. CDR1 and CDR2 (germline): PRHDT, FYEKMQ (reference sequence). V lost 1 base and J lost 2, with 12 bases in between. The CDR3 covers 15 residues. The CDR3 spells CASSLAGTPTYEQYF. The CDR3, as DNA: TGTGCCAGCAGCTTAGCCGGGACACCCACCTACGAGCAGTACTTC.

This clone has only one observation. The chain employs TRBV30 and TRBJ2-2, with TRBD2 matching over 8 bases. Looked up from germline, CDR1 is GTSNPN and CDR2 is SVGIG (reference sequence). The V gene end was trimmed by 7 bases and the J gene end by 6 bases; junction bases not matched to a gene: 10. The CDR3 runs to 14 residues. The CDR3 spells CAFWTGGIPGELFF. DNA of the CDR3: TGTGCCTTTTGGACGGGGGGGATTCCCGGGGAGCTGTTTTTT.

The rearrangement uses TRBV7-3 and TRBJ1-6; D call uncertain. Germline assignment: CDR1 SGHTA and CDR2 FQGTGA. The CDR3 contains 14 residues. The V gene lost 2 bases and the J gene lost 6 bases, with 8 bases spanning the gap. This CDR3 reads CASSLGLINSPLHF. The CDR3 nucleotides read TGTGCCAGCAGCTTAGGGCTGATTAATTCACCCCTCCACTTT.

The chain is built from TRBV19 and TRBJ1-5, with a weak D call TRBD1 (5 bases). CDR3 length equals 14 residues. Trimming pared 9 bases from V and 5 bases from J, leaving 17 bases between. Per the germline V gene, CDR1 is LNHDA and CDR2 is SQIVND (reference sequence). Here the CDR3 reads CASHPGQYYQPQHF. DNA for the CDR3: TGTGCCAGCCACCCAGGGCAGTATTATCAGCCCCAGCATTTT. Full variable domain (outside the CDR3, taken from reference TRBV19 and TRBJ1-5): DGGITQSPKYLFRKEGQNVTLSCEQNLNHDAMYWYRQDPGQGLRLIYYSQIVNDFQKGDIAEGYSVSREKKESFPLTVTSAQKNPTAFYLCASHPGQYYQPQHFGDGTRLSIL.

The chain carries TRBV15 and TRBJ2-7, with 14 nucleotides matching TRBD2. The ends lost 2 bases at V and 6 bases at J; junction bases unmatched: 9. This CDR3 contains 17 residues. Germline CDR1 LNHNV, CDR2 YYDKDF (reference sequence). The CDR3 here is CATSRQPPGLAGGEQYF. Here the CDR3 DNA reads TGTGCCACCAGCAGACAACCCCCCGGACTAGCGGGAGGCGAGCAGTACTTC.

J is TRBJ1-1 and V is TRBV5-5; TRBD1 matches at 8 bases. The ends lost 4 bases at V and 1 base at J; junction bases unmatched: 3. CDR1 SGHKS and CDR2 YYEKEE come from the germline V gene (reference sequence). The length of the CDR3 is 14 residues. This CDR3 is CASSIQGGNTEAFF. For the CDR3, the DNA is TGTGCCAGCAGCATACAGGGGGGGAACACTGAAGCTTTCTTT.

The chain carries TRBV27 and TRBJ2-1; TRBD2 matches at 14 bases. CDR3 size: 15 residues. Germline values: CDR1 MNHEY, CDR2 SMNVEV (reference sequence). V was clipped by 7 bases and J by 7 bases; unmatched bases: 6. The CDR3: CASTPGTSGRNEQFF. CDR3 bases: TGTGCCAGCACCCCGGGGACTAGCGGGAGAAATGAGCAGTTCTTC.

The J gene is TRBJ2-7, the V gene TRBV28, with 10 positions matching TRBD1. Trimming took 5 bases from V and 5 from J; bases not matched to a gene: 6. Looked up from germline, CDR1 is MDHEN and CDR2 is SYDVKM. The CDR3 totals 14 residues. The CDR3 spells CASSRDRGIDEQYF. CDR3 DNA sequence: TGTGCCAGCAGTCGGGACAGGGGTATCGACGAGCAGTACTTC.

This chain connects TRBV6-5 to TRBJ2-6, with TRBD1 matching over 7 bases. This CDR3 comprises 14 residues. Germline CDR1 is MNHEY and CDR2 is SVGAGI. J lost 5 bases, V lost 10 bases, and 8 bases had no gene match. CDR3 in DNA: TGTGCCACCGCCACAGGGGATAGGGCCAACGTCCTGACTTTC. Amino acid sequence: CATATGDRANVLTF.

This sequence joins TRBV7-9 and TRBJ2-1; D not resolved. Trimming cost V 1 base and J 4 bases, with 11 bases left between them. CDR1 and CDR2 (germline): SEHNR, FQNEAQ (reference sequence). This CDR3 region has 15 residues. The CDR3 loop is CASSLGASQYNEQFF. CDR3 in DNA: TGTGCCAGCAGCTTAGGGGCGTCGCAATACAATGAGCAGTTCTTC.

The rearrangement uses TRBV10-1 and TRBJ2-3; a possible D gene is TRBD2 (6 bases). Germline lookup yields CDR1 WNHNN and CDR2 SYGVQD (reference sequence). V gave up 4 bases and J gave up 0 bases, with 11 bases separating them. The CDR3 length is 15 residues. The CDR3 DNA sequence: TGCGCCAGCAGTGCAGGGACTGTGAGCACAGATACGCAGTATTTT. It is translated as CASSAGTVSTDTQYF.

This clone was picked up a small number of times. The chain is built from TRBV5-1 and TRBJ1-1; D possibly corresponds to TRBD1 (5 bases). The V gene's germline CDR1 is SGHRS and CDR2 YFSETQ. V was trimmed by 5 bases and J by 1 base, leaving 9 bases between them. The length of the CDR3 is 13 residues. The CDR3 protein is CASRRTGNTEAFF. The CDR3 DNA is TGCGCCAGCAGGAGAACAGGGAACACTGAAGCTTTCTTT.

This clone was detected only once. J is TRBJ2-4 and V is TRBV11-3; TRBD2 matches at 7 bases. CDR1 and CDR2 (germline): SGHNT, YENEEA. The CDR3 consists of 16 residues. V lost 5 bases, J lost 0 bases, and 7 bases stayed unmatched. The CDR3 nucleotides read TGTGCCAGCAGCACGCCGGGAGGCCTAGCCAAAAACATTCAGTACTTC. It codes for CASSTPGGLAKNIQYF.

The chain is built from TRBV7-9 and TRBJ1-4; tentatively, D is TRBD1 (6 bases). The V end lost 5 bases, the J end lost 8 bases, and 21 bases lay between the germline ends. Germline V lookup: CDR1 SEHNR, CDR2 FQNEAQ (reference sequence). The CDR3 is 16 amino acids. In DNA, the CDR3 is TGTGCCAGCAGCCCCGCCACAGGGCGGGAGGGAGAAAAACTGTTTTTT. Translation gives CASSPATGREGEKLFF.

V and J are TRBV3-1 (or the pseudogene TRBV3-2) and TRBJ2-7; 9 bases line up with TRBD2. Germline V gene data show CDR1 as LGHDT and CDR2 as YNNKEL (reference sequence). The J segment lost 2 bases and the V segment lost 4 bases, leaving 6 bases of the junction unmatched. The CDR3 has 15 residues. The CDR3 loop reads CASSLTLAGAYEQYF. DNA for the CDR3: TGTGCCAGCAGCCTCACGTTAGCGGGAGCCTACGAGCAGTACTTC.

The gene calls are TRBV4-1 and TRBJ2-2, with TRBD2 matching 14 bases. J lost 5 bases, V lost 1 base, and 9 bases had no gene match. The V gene's germline CDR1 is MGHRA and CDR2 YSYEKL. This CDR3 is built from 19 residues. The CDR3 sequence is CASSQAGTSGRRGTGELFF. For the CDR3, the DNA is TGCGCCAGCAGCCAAGCCGGGACTAGCGGGAGACGGGGGACCGGGGAGCTGTTTTTT.

The chain couples TRBV20-1 to TRBJ1-1; D gene ambiguous. The CDR3 is 14 residues long. Trimming shortened V by 3 bases and J by 5 bases, and 16 bases separated the two germline ends. Germline V CDR1 and CDR2: DFQATT, SNEGSKA (reference sequence). The CDR3 DNA reads TGCAGTGCTAGTTTGGTGGCGAGGTGGACTGAAGCTTTCTTT. Protein product: CSASLVARWTEAFF.

The chain recombines TRBV7-9 with TRBJ1-3; the D is unclear. V lost 0 bases and J 1 base, leaving 4 bases between the germline ends. In germline, CDR1 is SEHNR, CDR2 FQNEAQ (reference sequence). The CDR3 covers 14 residues. The CDR3 DNA sequence: TGTGCCAGCAGCTTAGCCGGTTCTGGAAACACCATATATTTT. Translation: CASSLAGSGNTIYF.

The gene calls are TRBV3-1 (or the pseudogene TRBV3-2) and TRBJ2-5; 12 nucleotides agree with TRBD2. Trimming removed 0 bases from V and 4 bases from J; junction bases left unmatched: 9. The CDR3 extends over 18 amino acids. CDR1 is LGHDT, CDR2 YNNKEL, per germline (reference sequence). The CDR3 loop reads CASSQDRGLAGGPETQYF. CDR3 nucleotide sequence: TGTGCCAGCAGCCAAGATAGGGGTCTAGCGGGGGGGCCAGAGACCCAGTACTTC.

The genes are TRBV6-5 and TRBJ1-6; no clear D. Germline loops: CDR1 MNHEY, CDR2 SVGAGI. Trimming pared 8 bases from V and 9 bases from J, leaving 11 bases between. The CDR3 runs to 12 residues. Here the CDR3 reads CASHSLRSPLHF. CDR3 in DNA: TGTGCCAGCCACAGCTTGCGTTCACCCCTCCACTTT.

The rearrangement uses TRBV11-1 and TRBJ1-1; D is undetermined. The V gene lost 5 bases and the J gene lost 5 bases, with 18 bases spanning the gap. The CDR3 is 15 amino acids. Looked up from germline, CDR1 is SGHAT and CDR2 is FQDESV (reference sequence). CDR3 residues: CASSTTQDPGTEAFF. The CDR3 DNA sequence: TGTGCCAGCAGCACTACGCAGGACCCGGGGACTGAAGCTTTCTTT.

Concerning this clone: This CDR3 is also generated by other DNA sequences in the sample. The genes are TRBV10-2 and TRBJ2-5; no clear D gene. The CDR3 has 12 amino acids. Germline CDR1 WSHSY, CDR2 SAAADI. V lost 3 bases, J lost 7 bases, and 9 bases lay in between. CDR3 loop: CASSDVSRTQYF. The CDR3 bases are TGCGCCAGCAGTGACGTCTCGAGGACCCAGTACTTC.

The genes are TRBV5-8 and TRBJ1-5, with TRBD1 matching 7 bases. After removal of 4 bases from V and 2 bases from J, the junction contained 9 bases not matched to a gene. Per germline, CDR1 SGHTS and CDR2 YDEGEE. The CDR3 has 16 residues. The CDR3 DNA sequence: TGTGCCAGCAGCCCGGGACAGCTCGGGGGCAATCAGCCCCAGCATTTT. The encoded protein is CASSPGQLGGNQPQHF.